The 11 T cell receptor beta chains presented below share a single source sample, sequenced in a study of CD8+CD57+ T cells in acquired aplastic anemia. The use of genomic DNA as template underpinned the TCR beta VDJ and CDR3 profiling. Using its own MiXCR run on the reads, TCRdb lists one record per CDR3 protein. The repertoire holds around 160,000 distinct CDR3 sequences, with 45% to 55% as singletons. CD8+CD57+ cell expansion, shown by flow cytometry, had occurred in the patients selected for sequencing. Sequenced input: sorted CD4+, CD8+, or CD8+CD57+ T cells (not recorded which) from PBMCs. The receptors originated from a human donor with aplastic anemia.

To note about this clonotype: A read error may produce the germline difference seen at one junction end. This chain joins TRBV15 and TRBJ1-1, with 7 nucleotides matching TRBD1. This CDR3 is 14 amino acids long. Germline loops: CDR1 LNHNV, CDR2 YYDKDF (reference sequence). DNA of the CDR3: TGTGCCACCAGCAGAGCCAGGGGGAACGCTGAAGCTTTCTTT. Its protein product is CATSRARGNAEAFF.

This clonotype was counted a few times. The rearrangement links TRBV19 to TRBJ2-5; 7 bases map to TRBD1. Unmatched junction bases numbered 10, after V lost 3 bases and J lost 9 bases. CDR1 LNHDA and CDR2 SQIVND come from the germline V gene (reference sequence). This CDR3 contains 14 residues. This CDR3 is CASSMDRTFLPQYF. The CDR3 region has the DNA TGTGCCAGTAGTATGGACAGGACCTTCTTGCCCCAGTACTTC.

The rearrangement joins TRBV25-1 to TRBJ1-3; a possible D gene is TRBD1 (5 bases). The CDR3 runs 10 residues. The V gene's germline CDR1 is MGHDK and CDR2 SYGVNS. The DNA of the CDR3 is TGTGCTAGGGACCGAAACACCATATATTTT. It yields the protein CARDRNTIYF. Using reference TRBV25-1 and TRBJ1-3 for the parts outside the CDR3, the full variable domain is EADIYQTPRYLVIGTGKKITLECSQTMGHDKMYWYQQDPGMELHLIHYSYGVNSTEKGDLSSESTVSRIRTEHFPLTLESARPSHTSQYLCARDRNTIYFGEGSWLTVV.

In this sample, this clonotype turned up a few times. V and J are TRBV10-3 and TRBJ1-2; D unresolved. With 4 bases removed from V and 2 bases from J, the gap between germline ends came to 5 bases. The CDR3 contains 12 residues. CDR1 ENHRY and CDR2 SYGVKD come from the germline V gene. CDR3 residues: CAISGVNYGYTF. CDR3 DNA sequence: TGTGCCATCAGTGGTGTAAACTATGGCTACACCTTC.

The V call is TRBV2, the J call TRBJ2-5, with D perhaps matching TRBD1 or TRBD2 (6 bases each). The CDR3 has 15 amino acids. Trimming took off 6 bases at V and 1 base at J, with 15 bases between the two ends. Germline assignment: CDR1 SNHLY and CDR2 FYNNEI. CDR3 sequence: CASSLRGLSQETQYF. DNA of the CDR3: TGTGCCAGCAGCTTACGGGGGCTATCCCAAGAGACCCAGTACTTC.

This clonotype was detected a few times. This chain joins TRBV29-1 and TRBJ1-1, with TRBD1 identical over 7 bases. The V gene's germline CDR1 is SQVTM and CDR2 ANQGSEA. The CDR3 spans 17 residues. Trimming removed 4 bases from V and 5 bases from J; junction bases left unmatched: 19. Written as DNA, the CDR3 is TGCAGCGTTGGCGGGGTAGGGACAGAAGACTTGGGAACTGAAGCTTTCTTT. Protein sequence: CSVGGVGTEDLGTEAFF.

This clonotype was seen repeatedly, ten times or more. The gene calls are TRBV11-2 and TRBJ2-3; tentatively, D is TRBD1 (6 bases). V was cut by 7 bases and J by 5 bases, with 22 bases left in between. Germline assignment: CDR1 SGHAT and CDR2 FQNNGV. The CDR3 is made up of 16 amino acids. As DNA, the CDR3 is TGTGCCAGCATCACAAAGGGCACAGGGTCAGGAGATACGCAGTATTTT. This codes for CASITKGTGSGDTQYF. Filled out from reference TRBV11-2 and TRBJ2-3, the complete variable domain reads EAGVAQSPRYKIIEKRQSVAFWCNPISGHATLYWYQQILGQGPKLLIQFQNNGVVDDSQLPKDRFSAERLKGVDSTLKIQPAKLEDSAVYLCASITKGTGSGDTQYFGPGTRLTVL.

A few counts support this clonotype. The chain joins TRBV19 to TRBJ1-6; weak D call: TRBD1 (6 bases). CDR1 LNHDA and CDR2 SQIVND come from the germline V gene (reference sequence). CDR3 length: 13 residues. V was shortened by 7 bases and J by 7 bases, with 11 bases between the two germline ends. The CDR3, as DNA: TGTGCCAGTACTGGACAGTCCAATTCACCCCTCCACTTT. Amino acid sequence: CASTGQSNSPLHF. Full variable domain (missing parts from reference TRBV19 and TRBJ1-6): DGGITQSPKYLFRKEGQNVTLSCEQNLNHDAMYWYRQDPGQGLRLIYYSQIVNDFQKGDIAEGYSVSREKKESFPLTVTSAQKNPTAFYLCASTGQSNSPLHFGNGTRLTVT.

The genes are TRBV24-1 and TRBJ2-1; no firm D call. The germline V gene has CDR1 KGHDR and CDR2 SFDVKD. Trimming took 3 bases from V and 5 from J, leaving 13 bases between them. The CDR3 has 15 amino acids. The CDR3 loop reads CATSDSRSTDNEQFF. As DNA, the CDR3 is TGTGCCACCAGTGATAGCCGCAGCACCGACAATGAGCAGTTCTTC.

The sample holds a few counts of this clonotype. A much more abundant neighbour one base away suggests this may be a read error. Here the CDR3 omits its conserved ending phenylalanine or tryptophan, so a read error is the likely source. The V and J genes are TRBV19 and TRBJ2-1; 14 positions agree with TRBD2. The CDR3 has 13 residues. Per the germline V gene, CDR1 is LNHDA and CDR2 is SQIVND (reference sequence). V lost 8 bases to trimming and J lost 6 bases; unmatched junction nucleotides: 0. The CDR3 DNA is TGTGCCAGTGGACTAGCGGGAGGCAATGAGCAGTTCCTC. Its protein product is CASGLAGGNEQFL.

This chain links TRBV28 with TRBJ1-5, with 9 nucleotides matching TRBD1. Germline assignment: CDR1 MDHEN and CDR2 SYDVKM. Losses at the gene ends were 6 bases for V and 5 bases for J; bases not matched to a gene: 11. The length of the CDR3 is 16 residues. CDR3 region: CASSDSDRGGDQPQHF. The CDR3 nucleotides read TGTGCCAGCAGCGACTCGGACAGGGGAGGTGATCAGCCCCAGCATTTT.